Below, 30 T cell receptor beta chains from the same sample are listed, as sequenced in a study of blood T cell repertoires in COVID-19 (dated by TCRdb to 2018 to 2021). Libraries came from the immunoSEQ multiplex PCR assay. In TCRdb, the immuneACCESS table is reduced to in-frame sequences with V and J assigned. These tables do not hold every clone; where another copy was compared, an unresolved V gene accounts for under half, and the others remain unexplained. Counted in this sample were 240,000 or so clones; about four fifths of them appeared once. The ten most abundant clones make up approximately 1.8% of the sample. Sequenced input: peripheral blood. All receptors derive from a man between 25 and 39 years old who had recovered from COVID-19.

The chain recombines TRBV9 with TRBJ2-5, with 9 nucleotides matching TRBD1. Looked up from germline, CDR1 is SGDLS and CDR2 is YYNGEE. J gave up 2 bases and V 3 bases, and 5 bases lay outside the gene matches. The CDR3 loop spans 15 amino acids. The CDR3 reads CASSGGTGRQETQYF. In nucleotides, the CDR3 is TGTGCCAGCAGCGGAGGGACAGGGCGACAAGAGACCCAGTACTTC.

CDR3 region: CASRDRESNTEAFF. The CDR3 region has the DNA TGTGCCAGCCGGGACAGGGAGTCGAACACTGAAGCTTTCTTT. This rearrangement joins TRBV6-6 to TRBJ1-1; 9 nucleotides align to TRBD1. Losses at the gene ends were 8 bases for V and 1 base for J; bases not matched to a gene: 5. CDR3 length: 14 residues. In germline, CDR1 is MNHNY, CDR2 SVGAGI (reference sequence).

The chain has TRBV9 and TRBJ2-5; possible D gene TRBD2, 5 bases. Germline V gene data show CDR1 as SGDLS and CDR2 as YYNGEE. V shed 0 bases and J shed 3 bases, with 9 bases lying between them. The CDR3 contains 14 residues. CDR3 nucleotides: TGTGCCAGCAGCGTAGCGGGGAGCGAAGAGACCCAGTACTTC. This sequence encodes CASSVAGSEETQYF.

This clone has only a few counts. V gene TRBV11-2 combines with J gene TRBJ1-3; D is possibly TRBD1 (5 bases). The CDR3 consists of 12 residues. Trimming shortened V by 5 bases and J by 6 bases, and 8 bases separated the two germline ends. Germline V gives CDR1 SGHAT, CDR2 FQNNGV. The CDR3 sequence: CASSQGLNTIYF. The CDR3 DNA sequence: TGTGCCAGCAGCCAGGGATTAAACACCATATATTTT.

A few counts support this clone. The rearrangement uses TRBV12-3 or TRBV12-4 and TRBJ2-3, with D possibly matching TRBD2 (7 bases). Trimming shortened V by 4 bases and J by 6 bases, and 11 bases separated the two germline ends. The CDR3 extends over 13 amino acids. CDR3 coding DNA: TGTGCCAGCAGTTCCACGGGGGGCGATACGCAGTATTTT. Protein: CASSSTGGDTQYF.

The gene calls are TRBV10-1 and TRBJ1-2; maybe TRBD1 (5 bases). CDR3 size: 12 residues. The germline CDR1 and CDR2 sequences are WNHNN and SYGVQD (reference sequence). Trimming left V 10 bases short and J 8 bases short, with 17 bases between. CDR3 loop: CATTGKGLGYTF. CDR3 bases: TGCGCCACCACTGGGAAGGGGCTCGGCTACACCTTC.

V and J are TRBV5-6 and TRBJ1-5; D is unresolved. Trimming pared 0 bases from V and 0 bases from J, leaving 4 bases between. The CDR3 length is 14 residues. Per the germline V gene, CDR1 is SGHDT and CDR2 is YYEEEE. The CDR3 DNA is TGTGCCAGCAGCTTGGAGCGTAGCAATCAGCCCCAGCATTTT. The encoded protein is CASSLERSNQPQHF. Full variable domain (rest looked up from reference TRBV5-6 and TRBJ1-5): DAGVTQSPTHLIKTRGQQVTLRCSPKSGHDTVSWYQQALGQGPQFIFQYYEEEERQRGNFPDRFSGHQFPNYSSELNVNALLLGDSALYLCASSLERSNQPQHFGDGTRLSIL.

The CDR3 reads CASSLGQTDYNSPLHF. Here the CDR3 DNA reads TGCGCCAGCAGCTTAGGACAGACCGATTATAATTCACCCCTCCACTTT. The chain couples TRBV5-1 to TRBJ1-6; TRBD1 might be the D (6 bases). The CDR3 loop spans 16 amino acids. V shed 2 bases and J shed 4 bases, with 13 bases lying between them. CDR1 and CDR2 (germline): SGHRS, YFSETQ.

The chain employs TRBV9 and TRBJ1-1; tentatively, D is TRBD1 (6 bases). Trimming pared 4 bases from V and 4 bases from J, leaving 11 bases between. Germline V CDR1 and CDR2: SGDLS, YYNGEE. This CDR3 is built from 13 residues. For the CDR3, the DNA is TGTGCCAGCAGCACCACAGGGACCACTGAAGCTTTCTTT. Residues: CASSTTGTTEAFF.

The V and J genes are TRBV19 and TRBJ2-3; 12 bases are shared with TRBD2. The V and J ends lost 6 bases and 9 bases, in that order; junction bases with no gene match: 13. This CDR3 has 16 amino acids. Germline V CDR1 and CDR2: LNHDA, SQIVND (reference sequence). CDR3 sequence (DNA): TGTGCCAGTAGAACAGGGACTAGCGGGTTTACAGGGACGCAGTATTTT. Translating gives CASRTGTSGFTGTQYF.

The gene calls are TRBV5-4 and TRBJ1-1; 8 bases are a match to TRBD1. From germline, CDR1 is SGHNT and CDR2 YYREEE (reference sequence). V lost 6 bases, J lost 0 bases, and 4 bases stayed unmatched. The length of the CDR3 is 14 residues. The CDR3 loop reads CASTGGGMNTEAFF. Written as DNA, the CDR3 is TGTGCCAGCACAGGGGGCGGGATGAACACTGAAGCTTTCTTT.

This clone has a single count. The gene calls are TRBV4-1 and TRBJ2-7, with TRBD1 matching over 8 bases. Germline CDR1 is MGHRA and CDR2 is YSYEKL. The CDR3 has 12 amino acids. The DNA of the CDR3 is TGCGCCAGCAGCCAGCCGGGACAGGCGGGCTCCGTC. Translated, it gives CASSQPGQAGSV.

V gene TRBV7-6 combines with J gene TRBJ2-5; 8 nucleotides line up with TRBD1. In germline, CDR1 is SGHVS, CDR2 FNYEAQ. This CDR3 spans 16 amino acids. Trimming at V came to 1 base and at J to 2 bases, leaving 6 bases not matched to a gene. Here the CDR3 DNA reads TGTGCCAGCAGCTTAGGGGCAGGGGGCTTACAAGAGACCCAGTACTTC. It is translated as CASSLGAGGLQETQYF.

V is TRBV19 and J is TRBJ2-2; a possible D gene is TRBD1 (5 bases). The germline CDR1 and CDR2 sequences are LNHDA and SQIVND (reference sequence). Trimming pared 6 bases from V and 0 bases from J, leaving 14 bases between. CDR3 length: 16 amino acids. The CDR3 here is CASRRQQASNTGELFF. In nucleotides, the CDR3 is TGTGCCAGTAGGCGACAGCAAGCTTCGAACACCGGGGAGCTGTTTTTT.

V is TRBV5-1 and J is TRBJ1-2, with TRBD1 as a possible D gene (5 bases). Trimming removed 0 bases at V and 4 bases at J, with 10 bases between. The germline V gene encodes CDR1 SGHRS and CDR2 YFSETQ. This CDR3 has 14 residues. The CDR3 spells CASSLEGSPYGYTF. DNA of the CDR3: TGCGCCAGCAGCTTGGAGGGGTCTCCCTATGGCTACACCTTC. Combining the CDR3 with reference TRBV5-1 and TRBJ1-2 gives the whole variable domain KAGVTQTPRYLIKTRGQQVTLSCSPISGHRSVSWYQQTPGQGLQFLFEYFSETQRNKGNFPGRFSGRQFSNSRSEMNVSTLELGDSALYLCASSLEGSPYGYTFGSGTRLTVV.

J is TRBJ2-7 and V is TRBV7-9; TRBD1 matches at 7 bases. Germline assignment: CDR1 SEHNR and CDR2 FQNEAQ (reference sequence). This CDR3 comprises 14 residues. J gave up 2 bases and V 3 bases, and 4 bases lay outside the gene matches. CDR3 DNA: TGTGCCAGCAGCTTCAGGGACAGTCCCTACGAGCAGTACTTC. Protein product: CASSFRDSPYEQYF. Complete variable domain (other parts from reference TRBV7-9 and TRBJ2-7): DTGVSQNPRHKITKRGQNVTFRCDPISEHNRLYWYRQTLGQGPEFLTYFQNEAQLEKSRLLSDRFSAERPKGSFSTLEIQRTEQGDSAMYLCASSFRDSPYEQYFGPGTRLTVT.

The chain is built from TRBV5-1 and TRBJ1-1, with 7 bases fitting TRBD1. Per the germline V gene, CDR1 is SGHRS and CDR2 is YFSETQ. Germline trimming cut 4 bases from V and 0 bases from J; bases unmatched to any gene: 3. The CDR3 has 14 residues. This CDR3 is CASSAGQMNTEAFF. The CDR3 nucleotides are TGCGCCAGCAGCGCGGGACAGATGAACACTGAAGCTTTCTTT.

This clone appeared a single time. CDR3 sequence (DNA): TGCGCCAGCAGCTTGGCGGGGAAGAACACCGGGGAGCTGTTTTTT. Translated, it gives CASSLAGKNTGELFF. The genes are TRBV5-1 and TRBJ2-2; maybe TRBD2 (5 bases). Germline CDR1 reads SGHRS; CDR2 reads YFSETQ. The CDR3 totals 15 residues. The V end lost 0 bases, the J end lost 1 base, and 7 bases lay between the germline ends.

CDR3 DNA: TGTGCCAGCAGCTTAAACCGCGGGGTCAATGAGCAGTTCTTC. This sequence encodes CASSLNRGVNEQFF. This sequence joins TRBV7-2 and TRBJ2-1; D possibly corresponds to TRBD2 (6 bases). CDR1 and CDR2 (germline): SGHTA, FQGNSA. The V end was cut by 2 bases, the J end by 6 bases, with 11 bases between. CDR3 length: 14 residues.

This chain links TRBV7-8 with TRBJ1-1; 10 bases are a match to TRBD1. Losses at the gene ends were 5 bases for V and 4 bases for J; bases not matched to a gene: 7. The CDR3 has 15 residues. From germline, CDR1 is SGHVS and CDR2 FQNEAQ. This CDR3 is CASSDRDRGTTEAFF. The DNA of the CDR3 is TGTGCCAGCAGCGATCGGGACAGGGGCACCACTGAAGCTTTCTTT.

The rearrangement uses TRBV5-1 and TRBJ2-1, with a possible D match to TRBD2 (6 bases). The CDR3 runs 16 residues. Germline-derived CDR1 and CDR2 are SGHRS and YFSETQ. Trimming cost V 0 bases and J 3 bases, with 13 bases left between them. CDR3 residues: CASSLGGDSFYNEQFF. In DNA form, the CDR3 reads TGCGCCAGCAGCTTGGGAGGGGACTCCTTCTACAATGAGCAGTTCTTC.

This chain uses TRBV27 with TRBJ1-1, with unresolved D. This CDR3 spans 16 amino acids. Germline CDR1 MNHEY, CDR2 SMNVEV (reference sequence). V gave up 8 bases and J gave up 0 bases, with 19 bases separating them. Here the CDR3 DNA reads TGTGCCAGCGCTCATGGGAGTCAGCCCATGAACACTGAAGCTTTCTTT. It encodes CASAHGSQPMNTEAFF.

This rearrangement joins TRBV19 to TRBJ1-2; 7 positions agree with TRBD1. Trimming took 7 bases from V and 2 from J; bases not matched to a gene: 10. CDR1 is LNHDA, CDR2 SQIVND, per germline (reference sequence). The CDR3 length is 15 residues. The CDR3 DNA is TGTGCCAGTAAAGTCCAGGGGGGTGACAACTATGGCTACACCTTC. Translating it yields CASKVQGGDNYGYTF. The full variable domain, with the rest looked up from reference TRBV19 and TRBJ1-2, is DGGITQSPKYLFRKEGQNVTLSCEQNLNHDAMYWYRQDPGQGLRLIYYSQIVNDFQKGDIAEGYSVSREKKESFPLTVTSAQKNPTAFYLCASKVQGGDNYGYTFGSGTRLTVV.

V usage is TRBV11-2 and J usage is TRBJ2-7, with TRBD2 matching over 7 bases. Trimming at V came to 5 bases and at J to 4 bases, leaving 11 bases not matched to a gene. This CDR3 is 15 amino acids long. Per germline, CDR1 SGHAT and CDR2 FQNNGV. In DNA, the CDR3 is TGTGCCAGCAGCCGGAGCGGGGACCGTGCTTACGAGCAGTACTTC. Residues: CASSRSGDRAYEQYF.

Written as DNA, the CDR3 is TGTGCCAGCAGCCCACGGGTCCACCCCGAGCAGTTCTTC. Protein sequence: CASSPRVHPEQFF. V and J are TRBV13 and TRBJ2-1; D gene ambiguous. In germline, CDR1 is PRHDT, CDR2 FYEKMQ (reference sequence). The ends were cut back, 5 bases at V and 10 bases at J, with 15 bases in the middle. This CDR3 is built from 13 residues.

This chain joins TRBV29-1 and TRBJ1-2; D possibly corresponds to TRBD1 (6 bases). The V end was cut by 1 base, the J end by 6 bases, with 9 bases between. Per the germline V gene, CDR1 is SQVTM and CDR2 is ANQGSEA. The CDR3 contains 12 residues. Here the CDR3 DNA reads TGCAGCGTTGAAGGGCAGGGGCATGGCTACACCTTC. This sequence encodes CSVEGQGHGYTF.

The chain combines TRBV11-2 with TRBJ2-3; TRBD2 aligns across 12 bases. V was pared by 5 bases and J by 1 base, with 10 bases of the junction left unmatched. From germline, CDR1 is SGHAT and CDR2 FQNNGV. The CDR3 consists of 18 residues. In nucleotides, the CDR3 is TGTGCCAGCAGCCAAACTAGCGGGGGGCGCCTCGGCACAGATACGCAGTATTTT. This encodes CASSQTSGGRLGTDTQYF.

In its sample, this clone was seen a few times. The chain combines TRBV11-1 with TRBJ2-7, with no clear D. Germline CDR1 and CDR2: SGHAT and FQDESV (reference sequence). The ends were cut back, 1 base at V and 3 bases at J, with 7 bases in the middle. The CDR3 loop spans 13 amino acids. CDR3 protein: CASSLGPSYEQYF. Written as DNA, the CDR3 is TGTGCCAGCAGCTTAGGACCTAGCTACGAGCAGTACTTC.

This chain links TRBV7-9 with TRBJ1-4, with D perhaps TRBD1 (6 bases). This CDR3 comprises 16 residues. The V end was cut by 5 bases, the J end by 4 bases, with 17 bases between. Germline-derived CDR1 and CDR2 are SEHNR and FQNEAQ (reference sequence). CDR3 bases: TGTGCCAGCAGCAACCAGTCGGACAGCATTAATGAAAAACTGTTTTTT. This encodes CASSNQSDSINEKLFF.

Points on this clone: The same CDR3 is also encoded by other DNA sequences in this sample. This rearrangement joins TRBV18 to TRBJ2-3; 7 bases match TRBD1. CDR3 length equals 14 residues. V gave up 3 bases and J gave up 1 base; unmatched junction bases: 1. From germline, CDR1 is KGHSH and CDR2 LQKENI. This CDR3 reads CASSPQGGTDTQYF. The CDR3 DNA is TGTGCCAGCTCACCTCAGGGGGGCACAGATACGCAGTATTTT.